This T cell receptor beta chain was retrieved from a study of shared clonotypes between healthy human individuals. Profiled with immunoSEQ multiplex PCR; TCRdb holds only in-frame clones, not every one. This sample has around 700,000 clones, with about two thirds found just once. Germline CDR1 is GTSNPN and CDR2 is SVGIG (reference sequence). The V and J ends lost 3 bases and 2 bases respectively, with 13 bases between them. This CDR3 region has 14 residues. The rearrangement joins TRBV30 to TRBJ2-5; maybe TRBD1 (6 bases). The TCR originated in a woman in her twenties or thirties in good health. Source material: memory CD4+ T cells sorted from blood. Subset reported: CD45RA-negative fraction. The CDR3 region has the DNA TGTGCCTGGAGGCCGGGACACAAACAAGAGACCCAGTACTTC. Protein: CAWRPGHKQETQYF.